The 26 T cell receptor beta chains below come from one sample, sequenced in a study of PD-L1 blockade in urothelial cancer. Only in-frame clones appear in the TCRdb table, and some are missing; sequencing was by immunoSEQ multiplex PCR. The sample carries 98,000 or so clones, nearly 90% recorded once. Time point meaning: pretreatment peripheral blood. Sequences were derived from PBMCs, sampled around atezolizumab (anti-PD-L1) treatment. The receptors here all came from a man aged 55 to 70 with urothelial cancer.

The chain employs TRBV11-2 and TRBJ1-3, with D possibly being TRBD1 (5 bases). CDR3 size: 14 residues. Looked up from germline, CDR1 is SGHAT and CDR2 is FQNNGV. V was pared by 4 bases and J by 2 bases, with 9 bases between. The chain's CDR3 is CASSYGGAGNTIYF. In DNA form, the CDR3 reads TGTGCCAGCAGCTATGGAGGGGCTGGAAACACCATATATTTT.

The V call is TRBV25-1, the J call TRBJ1-2; a weak D match, TRBD1 (5 bases). CDR1 MGHDK and CDR2 SYGVNS come from the germline V gene. Trimming shortened V by 1 base and J by 5 bases, and 8 bases separated the two germline ends. The CDR3 is 13 residues long. CDR3 sequence: CASSESGGYGYTF. CDR3 nucleotide sequence: TGTGCCAGCAGTGAATCCGGGGGGTATGGCTACACCTTC.

The chain recombines TRBV5-1 with TRBJ2-7; 7 positions match TRBD1. Per the germline V gene, CDR1 is SGHRS and CDR2 is YFSETQ. The V segment lost 5 bases and the J segment 2 bases; nucleotides outside the gene matches: 10. The CDR3 loop spans 15 amino acids. The CDR3 protein is CASRIGTEPTYEQYF. As DNA, the CDR3 is TGCGCCAGCAGAATCGGGACAGAACCTACCTACGAGCAGTACTTC.

CDR3 sequence: CASSLALAGSRNNEQFF. As DNA, the CDR3 is TGTGCCAGCAGCTTAGCCCTAGCGGGGAGCCGAAACAATGAGCAGTTCTTC. The chain employs TRBV7-6 and TRBJ2-1; 9 bases map to TRBD2. The germline V gene has CDR1 SGHVS and CDR2 FNYEAQ. CDR3 size: 17 residues. Germline trimming cut 0 bases from V and 5 bases from J; bases unmatched to any gene: 8.

V gene TRBV2 combines with J gene TRBJ1-1, with a possible D match to TRBD1 (6 bases). Germline values: CDR1 SNHLY, CDR2 FYNNEI. Deletions cut 2 bases from V and 1 base from J, with 14 bases between. CDR3 length equals 16 residues. Here the CDR3 DNA reads TGTGCCAGCAGTGAATTTGGCGGACAGACGAACACTGAAGCTTTCTTT. This codes for CASSEFGGQTNTEAFF.

This clone was observed once. This chain joins TRBV4-3 and TRBJ2-2; 9 nucleotides match TRBD2. The CDR3 totals 18 residues. Trimming at V came to 2 bases and at J to 1 base, leaving 8 bases not matched to a gene. Germline values: CDR1 LGHNA, CDR2 YSLEER. The CDR3 is CASSQSNRLAENTGELFF. The CDR3 DNA sequence: TGCGCCAGCAGCCAATCCAATCGACTAGCGGAGAACACCGGGGAGCTGTTTTTT.

V gene TRBV5-1 combines with J gene TRBJ2-5; a possible D gene is TRBD2 (7 bases). The V end lost 2 bases, the J end lost 5 bases, and 16 bases lay between the germline ends. This CDR3 is 15 amino acids long. Germline loops: CDR1 SGHRS, CDR2 YFSETQ. CDR3 loop: CASSLAGQSGETQYF. DNA for the CDR3: TGCGCCAGCAGCTTAGCGGGACAATCGGGGGAGACCCAGTACTTC.

This clone has just one count. The chain employs TRBV7-2 and TRBJ2-7, with 10 bases matching TRBD2. CDR3 size: 16 residues. Unmatched junction bases numbered 8, after V lost 2 bases and J lost 4 bases. Germline loops: CDR1 SGHTA, CDR2 FQGNSA. CDR3 DNA sequence: TGTGCCAGCAGCTTATTGGCTAGCGGGGGCCTATACGAGCAGTACTTC. Translation: CASSLLASGGLYEQYF.

The chain carries TRBV5-1 and TRBJ2-7; D ambiguous. Trimming removed 2 bases at V and 4 bases at J, with 4 bases between. This CDR3 has 11 amino acids. Germline CDR1 and CDR2: SGHRS and YFSETQ. The CDR3 reads CASSFLYEQYF. In nucleotides, the CDR3 is TGCGCCAGCAGCTTCTTGTACGAGCAGTACTTC.

The chain is built from TRBV7-2 and TRBJ2-3; D is unresolved. The V gene's germline CDR1 is SGHTA and CDR2 FQGNSA. CDR3 length: 12 amino acids. Trimming cost V 2 bases and J 7 bases, with 7 bases left between them. CDR3 sequence (DNA): TGTGCCAGCAGCTTACAAGAGAATACGCAGTATTTT. Translated, it gives CASSLQENTQYF.

V and J are TRBV28 and TRBJ2-7; the D is unclear. The CDR3 loop spans 15 amino acids. The V gene's germline CDR1 is MDHEN and CDR2 SYDVKM. The V and J ends lost 4 bases and 4 bases respectively, with 17 bases between them. CDR3 DNA sequence: TGTGCCAGCAGTTCCACCGCGAACGGGTTGTACGAGCAGTACTTC. Its protein is CASSSTANGLYEQYF.

This chain links TRBV7-9 with TRBJ2-5; 10 nucleotides align to TRBD1. Germline trimming cut 4 bases from V and 5 bases from J; bases unmatched to any gene: 7. Germline CDR1 is SEHNR and CDR2 is FQNEAQ (reference sequence). This CDR3 is 15 amino acids long. The CDR3, as DNA: TGTGCCAGCAGCTCGGACAGGGGGGTAGTCGAGACCCAGTACTTC. This encodes CASSSDRGVVETQYF.

This chain links TRBV2 with TRBJ1-2, with 10 bases lining up with TRBD1. The junction had 6 bases not matched to a gene; V was cut back by 5 bases and J by 6 bases. The CDR3 consists of 14 residues. CDR1 and CDR2 from the germline V gene are SNHLY and FYNNEI. DNA of the CDR3: TGTGCCAGCAGTCCGACAGGGGGCTTAGATGGCTACACCTTC. Amino acids: CASSPTGGLDGYTF.

This clone was recorded a few times. The rearrangement uses TRBV7-8 and TRBJ1-4, with 10 bases fitting TRBD1. The CDR3 totals 15 residues. Germline loops: CDR1 SGHVS, CDR2 FQNEAQ. V was clipped by 5 bases and J by 7 bases; unmatched bases: 7. Written as DNA, the CDR3 is TGTGCCAGCAGCCAGCGGACAGGGGGGAGTGAAAAACTGTTTTTT. Translating gives CASSQRTGGSEKLFF.

CDR3 region: CASSLAFAGTGNVGELFF. CDR3 in DNA: TGTGCCAGCAGCTTGGCCTTTGCCGGGACAGGGAATGTCGGGGAGCTGTTTTTT. The chain employs TRBV5-5 and TRBJ2-2, with 9 bases lining up with TRBD1. CDR1 is SGHKS, CDR2 YYEKEE, per germline (reference sequence). The CDR3 sequence is 18 residues long. Germline trimming cut 0 bases from V and 7 bases from J; bases unmatched to any gene: 13.

The J gene is TRBJ1-3, the V gene TRBV9, with 7 bases identical to TRBD1. CDR3 length: 15 residues. The germline V gene has CDR1 SGDLS and CDR2 YYNGEE. V was clipped by 4 bases and J by 2 bases; unmatched bases: 6. The CDR3: CASSLDRATGNTIYF. The CDR3 DNA reads as TGTGCCAGCAGCCTAGACAGGGCAACTGGAAACACCATATATTTT.

This sequence joins TRBV5-4 and TRBJ2-3; D unresolved. Per the germline V gene, CDR1 is SGHNT and CDR2 is YYREEE (reference sequence). The ends were cut back, 0 bases at V and 0 bases at J, with 8 bases in the middle. CDR3 length: 15 amino acids. CDR3 DNA sequence: TGTGCCAGCAGCTTGGCCACGACAAGCACAGATACGCAGTATTTT. It codes for CASSLATTSTDTQYF.

The genes are TRBV4-1 and TRBJ1-2, with D possibly being TRBD1 (5 bases). The V gene's germline CDR1 is MGHRA and CDR2 YSYEKL. This CDR3 spans 16 amino acids. V dropped 0 bases and J dropped 0 bases, with 11 bases sitting between them. CDR3 sequence: CASSQEGTGANYGYTF. For the CDR3, the DNA is TGCGCCAGCAGCCAAGAGGGAACAGGAGCTAACTATGGCTACACCTTC.

This chain uses TRBV18 with TRBJ2-1; 14 nucleotides match TRBD2. This CDR3 is 17 amino acids long. The germline V gene encodes CDR1 KGHSH and CDR2 LQKENI. V shed 1 base and J 7 bases; nucleotides not matched to a gene: 6. The CDR3 DNA sequence: TGTGCCAGCTCACCACGACTAGCGGGAGGGATGGGGAATGAGCAGTTCTTC. It translates to CASSPRLAGGMGNEQFF.

V gene TRBV18 combines with J gene TRBJ2-3; 7 bases align to TRBD2. The CDR3 contains 14 residues. Germline CDR1 reads KGHSH; CDR2 reads LQKENI. V trimming: 3 bases; J trimming: 5 bases; junction bases outside the gene matches: 5. The CDR3 is CASSPGLVGDTQYF. As DNA, the CDR3 is TGTGCCAGCTCACCCGGACTAGTCGGAGATACGCAGTATTTT.

The chain recombines TRBV7-9 with TRBJ2-3, with 10 bases matching TRBD2. Germline trimming cut 1 base from V and 4 bases from J; bases unmatched to any gene: 11. Germline V gives CDR1 SEHNR, CDR2 FQNEAQ (reference sequence). The CDR3 contains 18 residues. The CDR3 reads CASSLEMASGSGADTQYF. The CDR3 nucleotides read TGTGCCAGCAGCTTAGAGATGGCTAGCGGGAGTGGGGCAGATACGCAGTATTTT.

This clone was seen just once. The genes are TRBV4-3 and TRBJ2-7, with 8 bases aligning to TRBD2. The germline CDR1 and CDR2 sequences are LGHNA and YSLEER. This CDR3 contains 13 residues. The junction had 3 bases not matched to a gene; V was cut back by 1 base and J by 7 bases. The DNA of the CDR3 is TGCGCCAGCAGCCAAGTCACTAGCGGAGAGCAGTACTTC. It is translated as CASSQVTSGEQYF.

This clone was found once. The gene calls are TRBV5-6 and TRBJ1-1; D is unresolved. CDR1 and CDR2 (germline): SGHDT, YYEEEE. This CDR3 spans 17 amino acids. V lost 0 bases and J lost 0, with 15 bases in between. The CDR3 loop is CASSLVSSGRMNTEAFF. The CDR3 nucleotides read TGTGCCAGCAGCTTGGTTTCGTCAGGTCGTATGAACACTGAAGCTTTCTTT.

The J gene is TRBJ1-1, the V gene TRBV5-4; 8 nucleotides agree with TRBD1. The CDR3 sequence is 14 residues long. The J segment lost 0 bases and the V segment lost 4 bases, leaving 2 bases of the junction unmatched. Germline values: CDR1 SGHNT, CDR2 YYREEE (reference sequence). Written as DNA, the CDR3 is TGTGCCAGCAGCCAGGGACAGGTGAACACTGAAGCTTTCTTT. Its protein is CASSQGQVNTEAFF.

V and J are TRBV5-1 and TRBJ2-1; 10 nucleotides line up with TRBD1. This CDR3 region has 14 residues. Trimming took 5 bases from V and 2 from J; bases not matched to a gene: 1. In germline, CDR1 is SGHRS, CDR2 YFSETQ. The CDR3 DNA sequence: TGCGCCAGCAGGGGGACAGGGGCCTACAATGAGCAGTTCTTC. Its protein is CASRGTGAYNEQFF.

V and J are TRBV5-8 and TRBJ1-2, with 8 nucleotides matching TRBD1. Germline-derived CDR1 and CDR2 are SGHTS and YDEGEE. CDR3 length: 14 residues. V dropped 4 bases and J dropped 6; count of bases not matched to a gene: 8. CDR3 DNA sequence: TGTGCCAGCAGCGCAAGACAGGGGAGGGATGGCTACACCTTC. The encoded protein is CASSARQGRDGYTF.